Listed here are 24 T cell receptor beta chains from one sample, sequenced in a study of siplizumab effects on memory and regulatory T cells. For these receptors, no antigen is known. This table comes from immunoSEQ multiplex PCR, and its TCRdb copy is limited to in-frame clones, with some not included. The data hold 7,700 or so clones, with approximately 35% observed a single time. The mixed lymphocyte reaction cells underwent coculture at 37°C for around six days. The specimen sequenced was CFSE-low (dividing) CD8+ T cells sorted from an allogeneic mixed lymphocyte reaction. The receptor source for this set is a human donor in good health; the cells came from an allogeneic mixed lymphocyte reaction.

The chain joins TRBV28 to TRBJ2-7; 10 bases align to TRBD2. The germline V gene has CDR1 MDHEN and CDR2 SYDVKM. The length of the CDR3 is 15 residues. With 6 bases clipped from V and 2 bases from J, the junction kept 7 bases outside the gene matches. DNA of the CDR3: TGTGCCAGCAGCCTAAGACTAGCGGGCACCTACGAGCAGTACTTC. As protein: CASSLRLAGTYEQYF.

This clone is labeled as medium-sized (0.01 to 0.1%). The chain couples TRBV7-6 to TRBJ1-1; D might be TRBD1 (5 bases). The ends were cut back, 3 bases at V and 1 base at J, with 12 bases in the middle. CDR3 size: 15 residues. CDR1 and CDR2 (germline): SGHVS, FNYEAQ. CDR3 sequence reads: CASSLEVRGNTEAFF. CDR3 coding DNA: TGTGCCAGCAGCTTGGAGGTTAGGGGGAACACTGAAGCTTTCTTT.

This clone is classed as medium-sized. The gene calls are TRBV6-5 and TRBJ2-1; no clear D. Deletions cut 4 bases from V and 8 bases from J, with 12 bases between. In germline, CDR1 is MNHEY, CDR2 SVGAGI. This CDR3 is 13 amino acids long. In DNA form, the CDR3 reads TGTGCCAGCAGTTTGCGCGTGGTAGATGAGCAGTTCTTC. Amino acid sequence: CASSLRVVDEQFF.

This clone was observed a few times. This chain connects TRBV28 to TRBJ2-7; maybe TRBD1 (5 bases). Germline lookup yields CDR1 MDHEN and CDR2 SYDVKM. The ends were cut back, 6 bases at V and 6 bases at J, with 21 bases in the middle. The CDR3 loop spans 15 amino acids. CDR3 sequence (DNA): TGTGCCAGCAGATCTCCCGCAACTACAGGTGTCGAGCAGTACTTC. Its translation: CASRSPATTGVEQYF.

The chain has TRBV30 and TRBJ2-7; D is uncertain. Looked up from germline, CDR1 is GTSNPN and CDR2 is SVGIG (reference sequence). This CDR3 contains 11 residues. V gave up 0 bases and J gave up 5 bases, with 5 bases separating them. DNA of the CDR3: TGTGCCTGGAGTGTACTCAACGAGCAGTACTTC. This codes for CAWSVLNEQYF.

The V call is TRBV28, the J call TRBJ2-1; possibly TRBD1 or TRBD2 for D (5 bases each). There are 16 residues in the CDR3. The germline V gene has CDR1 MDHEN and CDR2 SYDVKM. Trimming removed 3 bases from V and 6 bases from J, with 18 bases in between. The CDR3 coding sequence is TGTGCCAGCAGTTTTCTGGGGCGAGGGGTCTTCAATGAGCAGTTCTTC. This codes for CASSFLGRGVFNEQFF.

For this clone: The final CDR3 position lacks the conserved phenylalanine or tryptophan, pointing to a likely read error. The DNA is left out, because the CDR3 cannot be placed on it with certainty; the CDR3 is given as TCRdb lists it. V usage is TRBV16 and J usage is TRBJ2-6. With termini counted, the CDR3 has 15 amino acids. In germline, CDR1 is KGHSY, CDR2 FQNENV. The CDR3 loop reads CASSSREVVNKVGPT.

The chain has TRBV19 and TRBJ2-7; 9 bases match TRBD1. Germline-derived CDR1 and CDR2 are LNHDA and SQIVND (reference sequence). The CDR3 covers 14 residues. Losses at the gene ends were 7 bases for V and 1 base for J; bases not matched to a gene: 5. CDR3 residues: CASTPGTGSYEQYF. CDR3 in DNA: TGTGCCAGTACCCCAGGGACAGGGTCCTACGAGCAGTACTTC.

The CDR3 spells CASSHLGGSYEQYF. CDR3 nucleotide sequence: TGTGCCAGCAGTCACTTGGGTGGCTCCTACGAGCAGTACTTC. The genes are TRBV6-1 and TRBJ2-7; no clear D. In germline, CDR1 is MNHNS, CDR2 SASEGT. This CDR3 region has 14 residues. The V and J ends lost 5 bases and 0 bases respectively, with 11 bases between them.

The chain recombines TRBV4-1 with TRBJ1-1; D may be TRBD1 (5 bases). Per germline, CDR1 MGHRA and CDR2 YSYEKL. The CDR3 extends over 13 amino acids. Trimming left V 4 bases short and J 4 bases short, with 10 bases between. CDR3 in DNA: TGCGCCAGCAGCCCCCCCGGGGCCACTGAAGCTTTCTTT. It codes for CASSPPGATEAFF.

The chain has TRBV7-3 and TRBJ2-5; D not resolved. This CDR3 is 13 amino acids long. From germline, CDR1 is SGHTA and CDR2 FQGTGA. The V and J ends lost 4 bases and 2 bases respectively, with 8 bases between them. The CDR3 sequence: CASSSDLQETQYF. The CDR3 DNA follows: TGTGCCAGCAGCTCGGACCTTCAAGAGACCCAGTACTTC.

The CDR3 is CASSLLADETQYF. The CDR3 bases are TGTGCCAGCAGCCTACTAGCGGACGAGACCCAGTACTTC. This chain links TRBV11-3 with TRBJ2-5; 8 bases match TRBD2. The CDR3 covers 13 residues. J lost 5 bases, V lost 5 bases, and 4 bases had no gene match. The germline CDR1 and CDR2 sequences are SGHNT and YENEEA.

CDR3 sequence: CASSSGTGSYEQYF. CDR3 nucleotide sequence: TGTGCCAGTAGCTCCGGGACAGGGTCCTACGAGCAGTACTTC. The V call is TRBV30, the J call TRBJ2-7; TRBD1 matches at 9 bases. Germline V gene lookup returns CDR1 GTSNPN and CDR2 SVGIG (reference sequence). This CDR3 comprises 14 residues. V trimming: 8 bases; J trimming: 1 base; junction bases outside the gene matches: 9.

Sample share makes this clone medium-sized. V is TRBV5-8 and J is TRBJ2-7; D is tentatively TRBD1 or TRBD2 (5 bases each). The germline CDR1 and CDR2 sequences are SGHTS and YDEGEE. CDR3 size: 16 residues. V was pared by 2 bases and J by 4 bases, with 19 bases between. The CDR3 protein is CASSFGTGRYQYEQYF. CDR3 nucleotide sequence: TGTGCCAGCAGCTTCGGGACGGGACGCTATCAATACGAGCAGTACTTC.

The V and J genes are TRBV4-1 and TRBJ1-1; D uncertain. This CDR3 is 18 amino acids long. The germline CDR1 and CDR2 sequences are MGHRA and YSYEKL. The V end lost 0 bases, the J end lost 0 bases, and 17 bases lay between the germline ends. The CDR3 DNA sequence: TGCGCCAGCAGCCAAGATAGAATCGGAGCCCATTTGAACACTGAAGCTTTCTTT. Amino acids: CASSQDRIGAHLNTEAFF.

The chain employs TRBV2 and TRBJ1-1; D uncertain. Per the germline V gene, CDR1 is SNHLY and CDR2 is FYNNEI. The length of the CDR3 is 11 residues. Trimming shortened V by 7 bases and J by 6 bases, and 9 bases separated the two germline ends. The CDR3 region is CASIDGPEAFF. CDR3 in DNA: TGTGCCAGCATCGACGGTCCTGAAGCTTTCTTT.

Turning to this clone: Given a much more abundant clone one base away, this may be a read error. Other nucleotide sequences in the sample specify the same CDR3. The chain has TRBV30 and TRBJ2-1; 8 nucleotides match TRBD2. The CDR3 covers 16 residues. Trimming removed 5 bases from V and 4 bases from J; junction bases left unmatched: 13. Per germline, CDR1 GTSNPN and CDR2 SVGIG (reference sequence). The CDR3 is CAWRGGGAGAYNEQFF. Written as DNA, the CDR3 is TGTGCCTGGCGTGGGGGAGGAGCGGGGGCATACAATGAGCAGTTCTTC.

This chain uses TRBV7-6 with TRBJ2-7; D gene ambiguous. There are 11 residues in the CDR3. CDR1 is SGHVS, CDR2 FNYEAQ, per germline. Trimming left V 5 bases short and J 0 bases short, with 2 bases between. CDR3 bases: TGTGCCAGCAGCCACTCCTACGAGCAGTACTTC. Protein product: CASSHSYEQYF.

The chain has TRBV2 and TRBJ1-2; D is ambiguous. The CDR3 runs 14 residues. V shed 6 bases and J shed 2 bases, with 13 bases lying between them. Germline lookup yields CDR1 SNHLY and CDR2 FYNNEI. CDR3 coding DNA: TGTGCCAGCAGCTTAGGGAAAGGGAACTATGGCTACACCTTC. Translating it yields CASSLGKGNYGYTF.

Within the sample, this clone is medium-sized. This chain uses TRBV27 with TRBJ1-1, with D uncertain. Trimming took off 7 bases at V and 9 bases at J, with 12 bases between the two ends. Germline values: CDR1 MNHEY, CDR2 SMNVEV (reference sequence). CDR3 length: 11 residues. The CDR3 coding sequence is TGTGCCAGCATCTTCGGGCAGAAAGCTTTCTTT. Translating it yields CASIFGQKAFF.

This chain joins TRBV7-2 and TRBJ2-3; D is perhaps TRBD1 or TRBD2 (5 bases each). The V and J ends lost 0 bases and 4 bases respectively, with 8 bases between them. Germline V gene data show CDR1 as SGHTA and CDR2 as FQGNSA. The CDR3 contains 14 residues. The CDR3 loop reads CASSLALGADTQYF. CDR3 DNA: TGTGCCAGCAGCTTAGCGCTGGGGGCAGATACGCAGTATTTT. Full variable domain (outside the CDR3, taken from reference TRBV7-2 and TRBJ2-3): GAGVSQSPSNKVTEKGKDVELRCDPISGHTALYWYRQSLGQGLEFLIYFQGNSAPDKSGLPSDRFSAERTGGSVSTLTIQRTQQEDSAVYLCASSLALGADTQYFGPGTRLTVL.

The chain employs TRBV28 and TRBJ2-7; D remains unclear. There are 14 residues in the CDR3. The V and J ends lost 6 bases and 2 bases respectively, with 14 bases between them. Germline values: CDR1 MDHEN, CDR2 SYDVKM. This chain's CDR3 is CASSLVGSTYEQYF. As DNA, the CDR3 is TGTGCCAGCAGCTTAGTTGGATCCACCTACGAGCAGTACTTC.

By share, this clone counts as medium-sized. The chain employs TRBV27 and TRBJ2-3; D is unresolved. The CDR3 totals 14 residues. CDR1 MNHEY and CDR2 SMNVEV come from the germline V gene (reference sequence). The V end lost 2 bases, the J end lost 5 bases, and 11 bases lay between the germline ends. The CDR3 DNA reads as TGTGCCAGCAGTTTAGTAGGGTTTCAAGATACGCAGTATTTT. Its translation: CASSLVGFQDTQYF.

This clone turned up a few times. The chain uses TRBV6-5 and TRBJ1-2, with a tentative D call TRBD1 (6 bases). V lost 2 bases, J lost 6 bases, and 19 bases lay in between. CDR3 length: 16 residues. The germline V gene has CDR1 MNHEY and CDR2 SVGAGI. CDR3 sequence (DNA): TGTGCCAGCAGTTACATCTCGGACAGTGGGCGAAATGGCTACACCTTC. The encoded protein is CASSYISDSGRNGYTF.